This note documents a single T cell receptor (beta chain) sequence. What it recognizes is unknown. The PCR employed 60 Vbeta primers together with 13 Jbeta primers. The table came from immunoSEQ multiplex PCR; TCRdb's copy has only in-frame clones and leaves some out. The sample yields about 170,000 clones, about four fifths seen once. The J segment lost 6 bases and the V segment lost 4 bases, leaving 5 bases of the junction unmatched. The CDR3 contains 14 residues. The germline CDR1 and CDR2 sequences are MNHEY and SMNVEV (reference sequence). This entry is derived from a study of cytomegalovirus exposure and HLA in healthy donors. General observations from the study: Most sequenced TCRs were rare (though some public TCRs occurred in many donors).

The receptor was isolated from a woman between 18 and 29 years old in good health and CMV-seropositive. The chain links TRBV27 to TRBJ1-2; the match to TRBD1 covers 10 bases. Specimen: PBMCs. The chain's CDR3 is CASSSWTGGDGYTF. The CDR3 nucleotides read TGTGCCAGCAGTTCCTGGACAGGGGGAGATGGCTACACCTTC.